These 24 T cell receptor beta chains share one sample of origin, sequenced in a study of glioma-infiltrating T cells. The iRepertoire nested amplicon-rescue multiplex PCR amplified TCR alpha and beta CDR3s from RNA. TCRdb fed the multiplex PCR reads into MiXCR, producing one record per CDR3 protein. In the table there are about 380,000 distinct CDR3 sequences, more than 35% of which are singletons. Source material: glioma tissue, nonneoplastic brain tissue, or PBMCs (not recorded which). All receptors derive from a human donor with low-grade glioma or glioblastoma, undergoing nonglioma brain surgery, or in good health (not recorded which).

About this clonotype: This may be a read error: a much more frequent sequence differs by one nucleotide. The genes are TRBV28 and TRBJ2-1; tentative D call: TRBD1 (6 bases). The germline CDR1 and CDR2 sequences are MDHEN and SYDVKM. This CDR3 is 15 amino acids long. V gave up 1 base and J gave up 9 bases, with 16 bases separating them. The CDR3 sequence is CASSLYRVMGAEQFF. CDR3 sequence (DNA): TGTGCCAGCAGTTTATACAGGGTGATGGGGGCTGAGCAGTTCTTC.

As concerns this clonotype: Since a much larger clone is just one base distant, this may be a read error. The V call is TRBV27, the J call TRBJ1-1; possibly TRBD1 for D (6 bases). This CDR3 has 14 residues. CDR1 and CDR2 (germline): MNHEY, SMNVEV (reference sequence). This CDR3 reads CASSFAGAHTEALF. The DNA of the CDR3 is TGTGCCAGCAGTTTTGCAGGGGCGCACACTGAAGCTCTCTTT.

The chain is built from TRBV7-8 and TRBJ2-7, with D possibly TRBD2 on 5 matching bases. This CDR3 comprises 16 residues. The V end lost 6 bases, the J end lost 6 bases, and 24 bases lay between the germline ends. Germline V lookup: CDR1 SGHVS, CDR2 FQNEAQ. Here the CDR3 DNA reads TGTGCCAGCAGGGGCTCTAGGAGGCGCCCCCCCTCCGAGCAGTACTTC. Its protein is CASRGSRRRPPSEQYF.

The chain is built from TRBV7-2 and TRBJ1-5; no firm D call. The CDR3 covers 13 residues. The V end lost 9 bases, the J end lost 2 bases, and 11 bases lay between the germline ends. In germline, CDR1 is SGHTA, CDR2 FQGNSA. CDR3 protein: CASGVRGNQPQHF. CDR3 sequence (DNA): TGTGCCAGTGGGGTCCGTGGCAATCAGCCCCAGCATTTT. Supplemented by reference TRBV7-2 and TRBJ1-5, the full variable domain reads GAGVSQSPSNKVTEKGKDVELRCDPISGHTALYWYRQSLGQGLEFLIYFQGNSAPDKSGLPSDRFSAERTGGSVSTLTIQRTQQEDSAVYLCASGVRGNQPQHFGDGTRLSIL.

The chain combines TRBV7-9 with TRBJ1-1; TRBD1 might be the D (5 bases). V lost 5 bases and J 1 base, leaving 8 bases between the germline ends. Germline assignment: CDR1 SEHNR and CDR2 FQNEAQ (reference sequence). There are 13 residues in the CDR3. In DNA, the CDR3 is TGTGCCAGCAGCAAACAGGAGAACACTGAAGCTTTCTTT. Its protein product is CASSKQENTEAFF.

This CDR3 is CASSDGLTLREQYF. As DNA, the CDR3 is TGTGCCAGCAGCGACGGGCTTACCCTACGCGAGCAGTACTTC. V and J are TRBV28 and TRBJ2-7, with no clear D. The CDR3 sequence is 14 residues long. CDR1 is MDHEN and CDR2 is SYDVKM in the germline V gene. Between the trimmed V and J ends, which lost 6 bases and 6 bases, there was a span of 18 bases. The whole variable domain, filled in from reference TRBV28 and TRBJ2-7, reads DVKVTQSSRYLVKRTGEKVFLECVQDMDHENMFWYRQDPGLGLRLIYFSYDVKMKEKGDIPEGYSVSREKKERFSLILESASTNQTSMYLCASSDGLTLREQYFGPGTRLTVT.

This rearrangement joins TRBV28 to TRBJ2-2; TRBD2 matches 12 bases. CDR1 MDHEN and CDR2 SYDVKM come from the germline V gene. The CDR3 totals 18 residues. The J segment lost 6 bases and the V segment lost 4 bases, leaving 12 bases of the junction unmatched. For the CDR3, the DNA is TGTGCCAGCAGTTCCCTGACTAGCGGGAGTTTGGGCGCCGGGGAGCTGTTTTTT. As protein: CASSSLTSGSLGAGELFF.

The chain couples TRBV7-9 to TRBJ2-7; 9 bases are shared with TRBD1. The CDR3 has 15 amino acids. Germline values: CDR1 SEHNR, CDR2 FQNEAQ (reference sequence). V gave up 3 bases and J gave up 4 bases; unmatched junction bases: 7. CDR3: CASSFFHGTGYEQYF. CDR3 in DNA: TGTGCCAGCAGCTTCTTCCATGGGACAGGGTACGAGCAGTACTTC.

For this clonotype: A much bigger clone sits one base away, suggesting this may be a read error. The chain links TRBV7-2 to TRBJ1-4; D gene ambiguous. This CDR3 comprises 14 residues. The V gene's germline CDR1 is SGHTA and CDR2 FQGNSA. The CDR3 sequence: CASSLGHGGEKMFF. The CDR3 DNA reads TGTGCCAGCAGCTTAGGTCACGGCGGGGAAAAAATGTTTTTT. The whole variable domain, remainder taken from reference TRBV7-2 and TRBJ1-4, is GAGVSQSPSNKVTEKGKDVELRCDPISGHTALYWYRQSLGQGLEFLIYFQGNSAPDKSGLPSDRFSAERTGGSVSTLTIQRTQQEDSAVYLCASSLGHGGEKMFFGSGTQLSVL.

On this clonotype: A much larger clone is a single base away; this may be a read error. The chain uses TRBV27 and TRBJ2-7, with D possibly being TRBD1 or TRBD2 (6 bases each). Germline CDR1 and CDR2: MNHEY and SMNVEV (reference sequence). The CDR3 has 16 amino acids. The V end lost 3 bases, the J end lost 7 bases, and 22 bases lay between the germline ends. CDR3 amino acids: CASSLTGFAGINEQYF. The CDR3 nucleotides read TGTGCCAGCAGTTTGACAGGTTTCGCGGGGATAAATGAGCAGTACTTC.

The V gene is TRBV12-3 or TRBV12-4, the J gene TRBJ2-4; no firm D call. Between the trimmed V and J ends, which lost 6 bases and 8 bases, there was a span of 17 bases. This CDR3 is built from 14 residues. In nucleotides, the CDR3 is TGTGCCAGCAGCCTCTCCTATATTCGGGACATTCAGTACTTC. This translates into CASSLSYIRDIQYF.

This clonotype was observed a handful of times. V gene TRBV7-3 combines with J gene TRBJ2-1; tentatively, D is TRBD2 (5 bases). This CDR3 comprises 16 residues. Trimming removed 5 bases from V and 7 bases from J, with 21 bases in between. The germline V gene encodes CDR1 SGHTA and CDR2 FQGTGA. The chain's CDR3 is CASSATRRPRENEQFF. CDR3 DNA sequence: TGTGCCAGCAGCGCCACCCGGAGGCCTAGGGAAAATGAGCAGTTCTTC.

As to this clonotype: A clone one base away is much larger, so this may be a read error. The chain carries TRBV6-2 or TRBV6-3 and TRBJ1-2; no definite D call. The CDR3 loop spans 13 amino acids. Germline lookup yields CDR1 MNHEY and CDR2 SVGEGT. Trimming took off 2 bases at V and 6 bases at J, with 10 bases between the two ends. The CDR3 loop reads CASSYLSGDGYTF. The CDR3 nucleotides read TGTGCCAGCAGTTACCTCTCCGGTGATGGCTACACCTTC.

As for this clonotype: Sequence at one end of the junction differs from germline and may be a read error. The chain couples TRBV27 to TRBJ2-1, with no clear D. This CDR3 is 13 amino acids long. The germline V gene encodes CDR1 MNHEY and CDR2 SMNVEV (reference sequence). The CDR3 sequence: CASSFDSYNERFF. The CDR3 DNA reads as TGTGCCAGCAGTTTCGACTCCTACAATGAGCGGTTCTTC.

The chain employs TRBV13 and TRBJ1-1, with 7 bases matching TRBD1. There are 15 residues in the CDR3. V shed 4 bases and J 5 bases; nucleotides not matched to a gene: 10. Looked up from germline, CDR1 is PRHDT and CDR2 is FYEKMQ (reference sequence). CDR3 DNA sequence: TGTGCCAGCAGCTCCCAGGGGGTAGTGTGGACTGAAGCTTTCTTT. Translating gives CASSSQGVVWTEAFF.

This clonotype was seen more than once but under ten times. This chain links TRBV7-2 with TRBJ2-4, with D tentatively TRBD1 (5 bases). Deletions cut 1 base from V and 8 bases from J, with 12 bases between. The CDR3 runs 14 residues. CDR1 and CDR2 (germline): SGHTA, FQGNSA. The CDR3 DNA reads as TGTGCCAGCAGCTTAGGGGGCAGGGTCGACATTCAGTACTTC. This gives the protein CASSLGGRVDIQYF.

The rearrangement joins TRBV4-1 to TRBJ2-3; 10 positions agree with TRBD2. V shed 7 bases and J 0 bases; nucleotides not matched to a gene: 10. The CDR3 extends over 17 amino acids. Germline loops: CDR1 MGHRA, CDR2 YSYEKL. The CDR3 spells CASTPGTSATSTDTQYF. CDR3 in DNA: TGCGCCAGCACCCCCGGGACTAGCGCAACTAGCACAGATACGCAGTATTTT.

The J gene is TRBJ1-5, the V gene TRBV20-1; TRBD1 agrees at 8 bases. This CDR3 spans 13 amino acids. J lost 2 bases, V lost 7 bases, and 4 bases had no gene match. The germline V gene has CDR1 DFQATT and CDR2 SNEGSKA (reference sequence). The CDR3 region has the DNA TGCAGTGGGATGACAGGGGGCAATCAGCCCCAGCATTTT. This sequence encodes CSGMTGGNQPQHF.

This clonotype was observed a handful of times. The chain carries TRBV28 and TRBJ2-7; 11 bases align to TRBD2. CDR3 length: 17 residues. The germline CDR1 and CDR2 sequences are MDHEN and SYDVKM. The V gene end was trimmed by 4 bases and the J gene end by 3 bases; junction bases not matched to a gene: 11. CDR3 amino acids: CASSSRRVAGGFYEQYF. CDR3 DNA: TGTGCCAGCAGTTCTCGCCGTGTAGCGGGAGGGTTCTACGAGCAGTACTTC.

This clonotype was observed at least ten times. This chain joins TRBV6-2 or TRBV6-3 and TRBJ2-5; TRBD2 matches at 11 bases. The CDR3 totals 19 residues. CDR1 and CDR2 from the germline V gene are MNHEY and SVGEGT. The V gene end was trimmed by 2 bases and the J gene end by 6 bases; junction bases not matched to a gene: 17. Written as DNA, the CDR3 is TGTGCCAGCAGTTACCCCACTGGGACTAGCGGAAAGACGTGGCAGACCCAGTACTTC. Its protein is CASSYPTGTSGKTWQTQYF.

Turning to this clonotype: A much larger clone lies one base from this, so it may be a read error. The CDR3 reads CASSLEAGYYNEQFF. The DNA of the CDR3 is TGTGCCAGCAGCTTAGAGGCGGGCTACTACAATGAGCAGTTCTTC. This chain links TRBV7-6 with TRBJ2-1; D perhaps matches TRBD2 (5 bases). CDR3 length: 15 residues. In germline, CDR1 is SGHVS, CDR2 FNYEAQ. V was clipped by 1 base and J by 3 bases, with 10 bases between them.

The genes are TRBV24-1 and TRBJ2-3; TRBD2 agrees at 7 bases. Germline V gene lookup returns CDR1 KGHDR and CDR2 SFDVKD. This CDR3 spans 16 amino acids. Trimming removed 1 base from V and 4 bases from J; junction bases left unmatched: 7. The CDR3 spells CATSDFRTTSADTQYF. The CDR3 coding sequence is TGTGCCACCAGTGATTTCAGGACTACTAGCGCAGATACGCAGTATTTT.

Note on this clonotype: This may be a read error: a much more frequent sequence differs by one nucleotide. The J gene is TRBJ2-5, the V gene TRBV20-1; D uncertain. Germline V gene lookup returns CDR1 DFQATT and CDR2 SNEGSKA (reference sequence). The CDR3 covers 15 residues. Deletions cut 1 base from V and 1 base from J, with 13 bases between. The CDR3 DNA reads as TGCAGTGCTAGAGGAACACTTATAGTCCAAGAGACCCAGTACTTC. Amino acids: CSARGTLIVQETQYF.

This clonotype was seen only a few times. J is TRBJ1-2 and V is TRBV20-1; unclear D gene. CDR1 and CDR2 from the germline V gene are DFQATT and SNEGSKA (reference sequence). Between the trimmed V and J ends, which lost 6 bases and 4 bases, there was a span of 18 bases. This CDR3 spans 14 amino acids. The CDR3 DNA sequence: TGCAGTGCGTACCGCCGGGTCTTGGCCTATGGCTACACCTTC. Residues: CSAYRRVLAYGYTF.